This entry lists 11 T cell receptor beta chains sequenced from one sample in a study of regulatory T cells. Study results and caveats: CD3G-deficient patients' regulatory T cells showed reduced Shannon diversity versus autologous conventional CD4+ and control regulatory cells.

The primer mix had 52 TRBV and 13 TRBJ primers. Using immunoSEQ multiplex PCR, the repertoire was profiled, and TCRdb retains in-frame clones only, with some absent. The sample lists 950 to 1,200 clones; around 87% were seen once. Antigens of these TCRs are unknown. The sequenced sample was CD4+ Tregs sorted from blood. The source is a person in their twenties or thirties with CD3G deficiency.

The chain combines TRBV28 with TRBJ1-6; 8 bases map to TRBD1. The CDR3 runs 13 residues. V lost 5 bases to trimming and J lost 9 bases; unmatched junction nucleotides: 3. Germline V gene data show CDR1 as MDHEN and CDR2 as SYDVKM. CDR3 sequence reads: CASSRQGSSPLHF. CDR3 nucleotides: TGTGCCAGCAGTAGACAGGGGAGTTCACCCCTCCACTTT. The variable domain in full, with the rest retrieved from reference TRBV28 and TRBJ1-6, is DVKVTQSSRYLVKRTGEKVFLECVQDMDHENMFWYRQDPGLGLRLIYFSYDVKMKEKGDIPEGYSVSREKKERFSLILESASTNQTSMYLCASSRQGSSPLHFGNGTRLTVT.

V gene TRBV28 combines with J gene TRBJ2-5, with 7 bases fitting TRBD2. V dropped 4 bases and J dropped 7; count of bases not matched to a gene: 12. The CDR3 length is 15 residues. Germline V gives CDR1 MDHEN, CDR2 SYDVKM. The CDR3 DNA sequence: TGTGCCAGCAGTTCTAGGACTAGAGACCACCGGACCCAGTACTTC. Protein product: CASSSRTRDHRTQYF.

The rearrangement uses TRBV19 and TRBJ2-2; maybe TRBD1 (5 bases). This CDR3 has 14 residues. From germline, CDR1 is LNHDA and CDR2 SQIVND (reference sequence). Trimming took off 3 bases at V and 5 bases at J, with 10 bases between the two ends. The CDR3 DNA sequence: TGTGCCAGTAGTATTAAGGGGTGGACCGGGGAGCTGTTTTTT. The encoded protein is CASSIKGWTGELFF.

CDR3 DNA sequence: TGTGCCAGCAGATTGGAGAACACCGGGGAGCTGTTTTTT. Encoded protein: CASRLENTGELFF. The chain uses TRBV6-1 and TRBJ2-2; no firm D call. CDR3 length: 13 amino acids. In germline, CDR1 is MNHNS, CDR2 SASEGT. Between the trimmed V and J ends, which lost 6 bases and 1 base, there was a span of 6 bases.

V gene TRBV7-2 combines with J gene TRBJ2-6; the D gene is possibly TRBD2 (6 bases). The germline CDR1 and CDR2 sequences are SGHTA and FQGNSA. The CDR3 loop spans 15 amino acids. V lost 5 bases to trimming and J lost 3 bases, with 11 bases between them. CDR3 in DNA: TGTGCCAGCAGCCCAAGGAGGGTTGGGGCCAACGTCCTGACTTTC. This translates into CASSPRRVGANVLTF.

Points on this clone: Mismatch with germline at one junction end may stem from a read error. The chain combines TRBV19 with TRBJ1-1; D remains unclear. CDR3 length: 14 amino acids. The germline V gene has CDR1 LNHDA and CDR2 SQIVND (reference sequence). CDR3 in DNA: TGTGCCAGTAGTAGCTTGATACAGAACACTGGAGCTTTCTTT. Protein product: CASSSLIQNTGAFF.

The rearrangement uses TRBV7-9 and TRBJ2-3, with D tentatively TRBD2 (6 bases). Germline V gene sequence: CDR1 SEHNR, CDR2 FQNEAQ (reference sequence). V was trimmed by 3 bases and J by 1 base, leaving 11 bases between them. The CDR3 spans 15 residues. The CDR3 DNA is TGTGCCAGCAGCTTGGCGGGACTTCGCACAGATACGCAGTATTTT. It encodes CASSLAGLRTDTQYF.

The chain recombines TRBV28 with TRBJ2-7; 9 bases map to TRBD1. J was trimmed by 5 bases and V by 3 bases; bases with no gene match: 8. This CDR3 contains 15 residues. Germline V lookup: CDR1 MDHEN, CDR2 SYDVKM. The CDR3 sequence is CASSFLGQGRNEQYF. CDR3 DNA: TGTGCCAGCAGTTTCCTCGGACAGGGGCGAAACGAGCAGTACTTC.

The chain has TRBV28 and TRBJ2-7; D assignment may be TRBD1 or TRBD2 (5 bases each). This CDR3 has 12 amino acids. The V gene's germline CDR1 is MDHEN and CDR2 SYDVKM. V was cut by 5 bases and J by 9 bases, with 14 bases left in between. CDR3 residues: CASSGDLRLQYF. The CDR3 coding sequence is TGTGCCAGCAGTGGGGACCTTCGGCTGCAGTACTTC.

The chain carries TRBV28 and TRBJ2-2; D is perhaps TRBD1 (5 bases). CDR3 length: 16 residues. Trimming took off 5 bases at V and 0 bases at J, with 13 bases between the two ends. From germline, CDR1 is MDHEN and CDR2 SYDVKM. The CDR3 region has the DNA TGTGCCAGCAGTCCACGGTGGGGCACGAACACCGGGGAGCTGTTTTTT. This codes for CASSPRWGTNTGELFF.

DNA for the CDR3: TGTGCCAGCAGCCCGGGGCAGGGGGCCCGATGGACAGATACGCAGTATTTT. Residues: CASSPGQGARWTDTQYF. V and J are TRBV7-8 and TRBJ2-3; TRBD1 agrees at 8 bases. The CDR3 is 17 amino acids. Germline CDR1 and CDR2: SGHVS and FQNEAQ. V was clipped by 5 bases and J by 3 bases; unmatched bases: 13.